This T cell receptor (beta chain) was documented in a study of cytomegalovirus exposure and HLA in healthy donors. Regarding this clone: The same CDR3 can be traced to other DNA sequences in this sample.

Profiling relied on immunoSEQ multiplex PCR, and the TCRdb table lists in-frame clones only, not all of them. The table includes just under 150,000 clones, roughly 89% detected once. The receptor's source is a man younger than 35 in good health and CMV-seropositive. Sequencing used PBMCs.

Written as DNA, the CDR3 is TGTGCCAGCAGCCTATCGGGGGCCAACGTCCTGACTTTC. As protein: CASSLSGANVLTF. The chain recombines TRBV27 with TRBJ2-6; D remains ambiguous. There are 13 residues in the CDR3. Germline-derived CDR1 and CDR2 are MNHEY and SMNVEV (reference sequence). Trimming took 6 bases from V and 4 from J, leaving 7 bases between them.